These 5 T cell receptor beta chains share one sample of origin, sequenced in a study of response to subunit inactivated influenza vaccine. Using its own MiXCR run on the RT-PCR reads, TCRdb lists one record per CDR3 protein. The data hold hundreds of thousands of distinct CDR3 sequences, with over 9% observed a single time. The starting material was non-naive T cells sorted from PBMCs, obtained 14 days before vaccination. Source of these receptors: a man over 45 who received an inactivated influenza vaccine.

The chain joins TRBV29-1 to TRBJ1-5, with D tentatively TRBD1 (5 bases). Trimming took 4 bases from V and 7 from J, leaving 14 bases between them. The CDR3 consists of 13 residues. Germline CDR1 and CDR2: SQVTM and ANQGSEA. CDR3 nucleotide sequence: TGCAGCGTTGGGTTAGGGGTGGGACAGCCCCAGCATTTT. Its translation: CSVGLGVGQPQHF.

This clonotype was seen only a few times. The V call is TRBV28, the J call TRBJ1-2; D is uncertain. Per the germline V gene, CDR1 is MDHEN and CDR2 is SYDVKM. V lost 2 bases and J lost 10, with 11 bases in between. This CDR3 comprises 12 residues. CDR3 in DNA: TGTGCCAGCAGTTTACGGGTGGCAGACTACACCTTC. Residues: CASSLRVADYTF.

V is TRBV19 and J is TRBJ2-1, with a possible D match to TRBD2 (5 bases). Trimming took 5 bases from V and 2 from J, leaving 13 bases between them. CDR1 is LNHDA and CDR2 is SQIVND in the germline V gene (reference sequence). The CDR3 totals 15 residues. The chain's CDR3 is CASSSLGDTYNEQFF. As DNA, the CDR3 is TGTGCCAGTAGTTCCCTCGGGGATACCTACAATGAGCAGTTCTTC.

The chain has TRBV7-2 and TRBJ2-1; D possibly corresponds to TRBD2 (5 bases). The V gene's germline CDR1 is SGHTA and CDR2 FQGNSA. This CDR3 has 16 residues. With 0 bases removed from V and 8 bases from J, the gap between germline ends came to 17 bases. The chain's CDR3 is CASSLAVGLPTDEQFF. Written as DNA, the CDR3 is TGTGCCAGCAGCTTAGCGGTAGGACTCCCTACAGATGAGCAGTTCTTC.

This clonotype was seen repeatedly, ten times or more. This chain joins TRBV11-2 and TRBJ2-2, with 9 bases aligning to TRBD2. The CDR3 loop spans 18 amino acids. Germline assignment: CDR1 SGHAT and CDR2 FQNNGV. J was trimmed by 7 bases and V by 5 bases; bases with no gene match: 17. In nucleotides, the CDR3 is TGTGCCAGCAGCCCCTCAGGTGGGGCGGGGGGGTACAGCGGGGAGCTGTTTTTT. The encoded protein is CASSPSGGAGGYSGELFF.